By proportion, the clone carrying this TCR beta chain is medium-sized. What it binds is unknown. Amplification of TCR beta used genomic DNA extracted from peripheral blood. This record belongs to a study of T cell repertoires in aging, cancer and after chemotherapy. Study-level information: Patients with chronic lymphocytic leukemia were sampled before and after fludarabine- or bendamustine-based chemotherapy.

TRB rearrangements spanning V, D and J were amplified using mixed TRB-A/B primers. TCRdb ran MiXCR on the multiplex PCR reads and lists one entry per CDR3 protein. The data show about 12,000 distinct CDR3 sequences, with approximately 27% seen just once and less than 10% held by the top ten. With V trimmed by 7 bases and J by 2 bases, 5 bases remained unmatched. The CDR3 is made up of 13 amino acids. Germline V gene lookup returns CDR1 LNHDA and CDR2 SQIVND (reference sequence). Broader study findings: Age-matched healthy donors had significantly more diverse, less clonal blood TCR repertoires than untreated cancer patients. Rebound thymic output was suggested by rising median generation probability during chemotherapy in each cancer cohort.

The sample comprised blood. The sequence was collected from a human donor with a blood cancer. The chain uses TRBV19 and TRBJ2-7; 7 bases agree with TRBD1. The CDR3 DNA sequence: TGTGCCAGTACTCAGGGGGTTCCCTACGAGCAGTACTTC. Its translation: CASTQGVPYEQYF.